This T cell receptor (beta chain) was recovered during a study of cytomegalovirus exposure and HLA in healthy donors (dated by TCRdb to the late 2010s). At the level of the whole study: An earlier analysis of some 620 of the donors reported 276 Gb of sequence data and 117 million unique TCR beta sequences obtained from around 170 million T cells. Approximately 310 gigabases of sequencing data and 78 million or so unique TCR sequences were included in an early release covering roughly 600 HLA-typed donors. Among the roughly 400 genotyped donors, approximately 81% belonged to the genetic ancestry cluster associated with self-reported Caucasian donors. The aim of the study was to test whether cataloging public T cell receptors could identify signatures of past pathogen exposure. The study used immunosequencing to profile the T cell repertoires of several hundred subjects and linked those repertoires to cytomegalovirus serostatus. In addition to the first cohort of 650 to 750 subjects, a separate validation cohort of approximately 130 different subjects was used. To predict cytomegalovirus infection status, the study brought together high-throughput TCR immunosequencing, statistical association of individual TCRs with disease status, and machine learning. To study patterns of TCR occurrence, a later analysis re-analyzed previously published TCR beta repertoires from 700 or so donors and added high-resolution HLA genotyping. Rather than drawing on any new phenotypic data, the later analysis identified candidate immune exposures from TCR beta sequences and the way those sequences occurred across donors. In an earlier analysis of around 540 of the donors, high-throughput TCR beta sequencing was used to judge whether each TCR beta V gene segment behaved as functional or pseudogenic. Donor age, sex, ethnicity and CMV serostatus were compiled alongside the repertoire data. A later genetic analysis used genome-wide SNP genotypes for about 60% of the roughly 670 donors, treating that subset as a discovery cohort. All discovery cohort repertoires had been generated on a single sequencing platform. Class I and class II HLA loci were covered by the typing at four-digit resolution. Typing coverage varied by locus: roughly 629-640 donors for A, B, C, DRB1 and DQB1; roughly 520 for DQA1; about 570 for DPA1; some 470 for DPB1. Roughly five DR-DQ haplotypes were handled as single units for association and clustering because linkage in the cohort was strong. On average, about 200,000 unique TCR beta nucleotide sequences were sequenced per donor among a few hundred genotyped donors of the cohort, with around 19% of those sequences being non-productive.

Points on this clone: Its antigen has not been determined. Per-base qualities were not stored, and no clone one base away is much larger.

What the authors observed across the whole study: Presence/absence analyses assumed roughly uniform sequencing depth across donors, an assumption that may not hold. Because counts were too low, 15 to 20 rarely observed V segments, including chromosome 9 orphons, were left out of the earlier analysis of approximately 580 of the donors. In vitro tests confirmed that a few of the cytomegalovirus-associated TCR beta chains recognize cytomegalovirus antigens. Only TCR beta chains were sequenced in this cohort, and the absence of alpha or paired-chain data limited detectable features. A cluster of highly shared sequence variants was judged likely to be a technical artifact of the sequencing pipeline. Across donors, most TCR sequences were observed very rarely, whereas some public TCRs were present in many individuals. At a false discovery rate of 0.05, a later analysis linked roughly 17,000 TCR beta sequences to specific HLA alleles. Broadly in line with IMGT annotations, most TCR beta V segments showed up in productive rearrangements about 87% or about 30% of the time in an earlier analysis of some 590 of the donors. According to a later analysis, parvovirus B19, influenza, CMV and Epstein-Barr virus appeared linked to several top co-occurrence clusters. Compared with equally common non-associated chains, HLA-associated TCR beta chains in a later analysis were more clonally expanded and had lower generation probabilities. Because HLA typing was missing for some donors at each locus, association tests included only the typed subset. According to a later analysis, most CMV-associated TCR beta chains appeared to be HLA-restricted, and the HLA associations seemed to be driven largely by CMV exposure. A later genetic analysis associated a missense DCLRE1C variant with V-gene and J-gene trimming of TCR beta chains, and an independent cohort replicated the association. A further reported finding was that TCR beta sequences accurately predicted the HLA-A and HLA-B alleles for most subjects in the first cohort. The only immune exposure information available for the cohort was CMV serostatus. Assigning TCR associations to individual alleles was difficult when HLA alleles, especially DR and DQ, strongly co-occurred. A total of around 150 TCR beta chains were listed by the study as associated with cytomegalovirus. Because the 87-base-pair reads could not distinguish some IMGT-functional V segments, including TRBV6-2 and TRBV6-3, those segments were excluded. In a later analysis, the rate of TCR association differed among HLA loci, with DRB1 alleles having the most associated TCRs and HLA-C alleles having the fewest. Compared with the roughly 720-donor mean, donors in an Asian-associated ancestry cluster had fewer N-insertions in productive TCRs, according to a later genetic analysis. According to the authors, the approach could potentially be generalized to other disease states and immunological phenotypes. The classifier was reported to diagnose cytomegalovirus status with high specificity and sensitivity in both the original cohort and the validation cohort. Correlated functional status among segregating V segments might be attributable to linkage disequilibrium, but an unknown experimental factor could not be ruled out.

The library was made by the immunoSEQ multiplex PCR assay. For the multiplex PCR, a mixture combining 60 forward primers for TCR Vbeta segments and 13 reverse primers for TCR Jbeta segments was used. A multiplex PCR assay on genomic DNA amplified the CDR3 region of rearranged TCR beta genes. On the Illumina HiSeq System, the amplified TCR beta libraries were sequenced as 87-base-pair reads. Per the source publication's procedure: A later analysis counted about 80 million unique TCR beta chains across the 550 to 800 repertoires, and about 10 million of these chains were shared by at least two donors. Raw reads were error-corrected and collapsed into unique sequences with a nearest-neighbor algorithm that merged closely related sequences to remove PCR and sequencing errors. To assign V, D and J gene segments, CDR3 sequences were aligned to IMGT reference sequences. For a sequence to be retained, a match of at least six nucleotides to both a V gene segment and a J gene segment was required. A rearrangement was called productive if the CDR3 had no stop codons and remained in frame with V and J, and every other rearrangement was called non-productive. Following IMGT convention, CDR3 was defined as the stretch from the second conserved V-encoded cysteine to the conserved J-encoded phenylalanine. The earlier analysis of around 640 of the donors excluded sequences that lacked an unambiguous match to a single V gene segment. An earlier analysis of several hundred of the donors called V segments functional above 56.7% productive rearrangements and segregating when the between-donor standard deviation exceeded 5%. A statistical classification framework was developed to diagnose cytomegalovirus status using the catalog of TCR beta chain sequences. In a later analysis, V and J genes were assigned by comparing TCR nucleotide sequences against IMGT/GENE-DB human TR gene sequences. The TCRdist pipeline was used in a later analysis to assign CDR3 sequences and most-parsimonious VDJ recombination scenarios. A later analysis defined each TCR beta chain by its CDR3 amino acid sequence plus V-gene family, and excluded reads lacking a unique V-gene family. In a later analysis, 500 to 650 highly shared, low-generation-probability nucleotide sequences were removed to address suspected cross-contamination and a sequencing artifact. For each public chain, a later analysis derived a clonal expansion index from normalized ranks of inferred template counts within each repertoire. In a later analysis, generation probabilities were computed using a VDJ recombination model fitted to out-of-frame rearrangements, and the results were checked against IGoR. In a later analysis, hypergeometric tests were used to score TCR-TCR, TCR-HLA and TCR-CMV co-occurrence, with a repertoire-size bias correction applied to TCR pairs. A later analysis estimated false discovery rates by permuting HLA or CMV assignments 20 times. A later analysis grouped co-occurring TCRs with DBSCAN, adding TCRdist sequence similarity when clustering within HLA-allele-positive subsets. Co-occurrence clustering excluded repertoires with fewer than 30,000 or more than 120,000 public chains, plus five with anomalous nucleotide sharing. TCRdb mirrors the immuneACCESS table, restricted to in-frame sequences. Some clones are absent from its copies; in checked studies, under half trace to an unresolved V gene, and the reason for the others is unknown. That table is the source of V, J and clone size, and D and trimming were worked out from the DNA. This sample gives fewer than 200,000 clones in total; about 90% of them show up just once. The leading ten clones occupy 0.2% to 0.3% of the sample.

From cysteine to phenylalanine, the CDR3 is 15 amino acids long. The DNA shown is the 45-base CDR3, in frame from base 1. A distance of 10 bases separates the germline ends of V and J, which lose 1 base and 2 bases respectively. CDR1 and CDR2, looked up from the germline V gene, are SGHTA and FQGTGA. The cohort comprised around 690 healthy bone marrow donors. At the time of sampling, all cohort members were nominally healthy, though unrecorded immune exposures were likely present. The donor tested CMV seronegative, placing the donor among the 350 to 400 seronegative members of the cohort. A peripheral blood sample was provided by each donor, and peripheral blood mononuclear cells were used for TCR beta sequencing. Genomic DNA extraction from the blood cell samples was performed with the Qiagen DNeasy Blood Extraction Kit.

The chain is assembled from TRBV7-3 and TRBJ2-3; the D region possibly corresponds to TRBD2 (6 bases align). This clonotype originated in a girl under three years old in good health and CMV-seronegative. The sample comprised PBMCs. The nucleotides are TGTGCCAGCAGCTTAATCGGGGGTATCACAGATACGCAGTATTTT. The translation is CASSLIGGITDTQYF.